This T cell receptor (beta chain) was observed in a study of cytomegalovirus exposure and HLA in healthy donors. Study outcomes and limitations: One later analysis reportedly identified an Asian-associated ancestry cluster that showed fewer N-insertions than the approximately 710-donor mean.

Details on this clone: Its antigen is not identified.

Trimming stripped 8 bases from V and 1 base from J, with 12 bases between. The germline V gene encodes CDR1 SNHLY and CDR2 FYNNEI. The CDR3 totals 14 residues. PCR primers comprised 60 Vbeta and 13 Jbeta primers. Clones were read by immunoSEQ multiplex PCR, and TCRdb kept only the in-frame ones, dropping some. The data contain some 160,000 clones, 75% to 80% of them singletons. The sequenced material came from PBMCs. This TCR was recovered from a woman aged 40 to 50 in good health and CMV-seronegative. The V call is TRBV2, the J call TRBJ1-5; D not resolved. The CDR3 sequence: CASSEGFSNQPQHF. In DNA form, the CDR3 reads TGTGCCAGCTCTGAGGGATTCAGCAATCAGCCCCAGCATTTT.